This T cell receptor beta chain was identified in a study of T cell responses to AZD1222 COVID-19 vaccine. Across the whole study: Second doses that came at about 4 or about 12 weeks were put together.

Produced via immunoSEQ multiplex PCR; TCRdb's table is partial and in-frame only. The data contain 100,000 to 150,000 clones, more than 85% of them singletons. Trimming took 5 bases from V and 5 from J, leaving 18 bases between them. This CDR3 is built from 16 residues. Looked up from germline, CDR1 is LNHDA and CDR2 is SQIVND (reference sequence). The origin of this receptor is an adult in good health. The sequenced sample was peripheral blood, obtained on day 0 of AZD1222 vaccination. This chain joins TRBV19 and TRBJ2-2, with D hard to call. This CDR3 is CASSPPPFGGTGELFF. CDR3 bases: TGTGCCAGTAGTCCTCCCCCCTTTGGTGGGACCGGGGAGCTGTTTTTT.